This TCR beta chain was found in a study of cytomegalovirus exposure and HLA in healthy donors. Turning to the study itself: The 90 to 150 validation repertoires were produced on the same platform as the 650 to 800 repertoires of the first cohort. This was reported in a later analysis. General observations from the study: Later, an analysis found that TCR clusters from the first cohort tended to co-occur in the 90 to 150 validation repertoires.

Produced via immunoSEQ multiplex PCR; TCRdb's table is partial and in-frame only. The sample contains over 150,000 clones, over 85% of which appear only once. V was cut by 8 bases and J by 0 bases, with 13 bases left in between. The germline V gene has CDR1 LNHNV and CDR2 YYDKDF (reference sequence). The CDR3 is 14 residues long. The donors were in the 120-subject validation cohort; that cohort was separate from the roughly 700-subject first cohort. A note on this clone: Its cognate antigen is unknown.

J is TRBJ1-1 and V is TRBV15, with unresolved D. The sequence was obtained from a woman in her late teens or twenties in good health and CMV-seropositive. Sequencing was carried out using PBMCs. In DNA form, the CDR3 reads TGTGCCACCCGCGGAGGTAGCATGAACACTGAAGCTTTCTTT. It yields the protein CATRGGSMNTEAFF.